This entry lists 9 T cell receptor beta chains sequenced from one sample in a study of response to subunit inactivated influenza vaccine. MiXCR was run by TCRdb on the RT-PCR reads, yielding one entry per CDR3 protein. The top ten clones hold less than 4% of a sample with approximately 520,000 distinct CDR3 sequences, about 15% of them seen once. The specimen was CD4+ T cells sorted from PBMCs, collected less than 30 months after vaccination. These receptors were obtained from a man aged 50 to 69 who received an inactivated influenza vaccine.

This clonotype was detected a few times. The chain links TRBV20-1 to TRBJ2-3; 10 bases agree with TRBD2. The CDR3 spans 14 residues. Trimming took 6 bases from V and 5 from J; bases not matched to a gene: 8. Germline V CDR1 and CDR2: DFQATT, SNEGSKA (reference sequence). CDR3 bases: TGCAGTGCGCGCCTAGCGGGAGCCAGAGATACGCAGTATTTT. It specifies CSARLAGARDTQYF.

This clonotype was picked up a small number of times. This sequence joins TRBV11-2 and TRBJ2-1; 8 bases line up with TRBD1. Germline V CDR1 and CDR2: SGHAT, FQNNGV. V lost 1 base to trimming and J lost 3 bases; unmatched junction nucleotides: 8. The CDR3 extends over 17 amino acids. The CDR3, as DNA: TGTGCCAGCAGCTTAGGATTAGACAGGGGCAACTACAATGAGCAGTTCTTC. Amino acid sequence: CASSLGLDRGNYNEQFF.

The chain links TRBV7-9 to TRBJ2-1; 12 bases map to TRBD2. V gave up 5 bases and J gave up 7 bases; unmatched junction bases: 6. The CDR3 is made up of 15 amino acids. From germline, CDR1 is SEHNR and CDR2 FQNEAQ (reference sequence). In DNA, the CDR3 is TGTGCCAGCAGCCGAGGACTAGCGGGGCGGAATGAGCAGTTCTTC. It specifies CASSRGLAGRNEQFF.

This clonotype was picked up a small number of times. The genes are TRBV10-3 and TRBJ2-3, with 7 bases matching TRBD1. The CDR3 consists of 12 residues. From germline, CDR1 is ENHRY and CDR2 SYGVKD. The junction had 4 bases not matched to a gene; V was cut back by 5 bases and J by 8 bases. DNA of the CDR3: TGTGCCATCAGTAACGACAGGGCTACGCAGTATTTT. Protein: CAISNDRATQYF.

This clonotype was counted only a few times. V and J are TRBV9 and TRBJ2-5; 9 nucleotides agree with TRBD1. With 3 bases clipped from V and 3 bases from J, the junction kept 3 bases outside the gene matches. The CDR3 is 14 residues long. The germline CDR1 and CDR2 sequences are SGDLS and YYNGEE. The CDR3 sequence: CASSERQGEETQYF. The CDR3 DNA sequence: TGTGCCAGCAGCGAGCGACAGGGGGAAGAGACCCAGTACTTC.

This clonotype was seen a few times. In DNA form, the CDR3 reads TGTGCCAGCAGCTCCCGTCTGGGGGGTTACACCGGGGAGCTGTTTTTT. Protein sequence: CASSSRLGGYTGELFF. The V call is TRBV7-9, the J call TRBJ2-2, with D perhaps matching TRBD2 (6 bases). The germline V gene encodes CDR1 SEHNR and CDR2 FQNEAQ (reference sequence). The CDR3 runs to 16 residues. V shed 4 bases and J shed 3 bases, with 15 bases lying between them.

This clonotype was observed at least ten times. The chain has TRBV28 and TRBJ2-7; TRBD1 is a possible D gene (5 bases). The germline V gene encodes CDR1 MDHEN and CDR2 SYDVKM. V was shortened by 10 bases and J by 0 bases, with 28 bases between the two germline ends. CDR3 length equals 18 residues. The CDR3, as DNA: TGTGCCAACAGGCTCGCTCCCTGGCAGGCAAACGACTCCTACGAGCAGTACTTC. Amino acids: CANRLAPWQANDSYEQYF.

This clonotype was counted only a few times. V is TRBV5-5 and J is TRBJ2-1; TRBD2 might be the D (6 bases). Germline assignment: CDR1 SGHKS and CDR2 YYEKEE (reference sequence). V shed 3 bases and J shed 5 bases, with 12 bases lying between them. The CDR3 contains 14 residues. CDR3 nucleotides: TGTGCCAGCAGCTCCCGGGACTGGAACAATGAGCAGTTCTTC. Encoded protein: CASSSRDWNNEQFF.

J is TRBJ2-7 and V is TRBV4-2; 7 nucleotides agree with TRBD1. The CDR3 is 15 amino acids. After removal of 0 bases from V and 3 bases from J, the junction contained 5 bases not matched to a gene. Germline V gene lookup returns CDR1 LGHNA and CDR2 YNFKEQ. The CDR3 nucleotides are TGTGCCAGCAGCCAAGATTTTCACAGGGGCTACGAGCAGTACTTC. Its translation is CASSQDFHRGYEQYF.